Below are 22 T cell receptor beta chains sequenced from a single sample in a study of cytomegalovirus exposure and HLA in healthy donors. The PCR was carried out with 60 Vbeta primers and 13 Jbeta primers. Assay: immunoSEQ multiplex PCR; the TCRdb copy retains only in-frame clones and omits some. Of around 170,000 clones listed, around four fifths are singletons. Sequences were obtained from PBMCs. Receptor source: a woman in her twenties or thirties in good health and CMV-seronegative.

The V gene is TRBV5-4, the J gene TRBJ2-5, with 9 bases matching TRBD1. The J call is uncertain, as TRBJ2-7 better fits the DNA end. CDR3 length equals 16 residues. Germline V gene sequence: CDR1 SGHNT, CDR2 YYREEE (reference sequence). The CDR3 reads CASSLPPGQGSYEQYF. In nucleotides, the CDR3 is TGTGCCAGCAGCTTGCCCCCGGGACAGGGCTCCTACGAGCAGTACTTC.

The rearrangement joins TRBV2 to TRBJ2-1, with TRBD2 matching 8 bases. From germline, CDR1 is SNHLY and CDR2 FYNNEI. The CDR3 runs 13 residues. J lost 6 bases, V lost 6 bases, and 4 bases had no gene match. The CDR3 sequence: CASRWTSINEQFF. The CDR3, as DNA: TGTGCCAGCAGGTGGACTAGCATCAATGAGCAGTTCTTC.

V gene TRBV7-9 combines with J gene TRBJ1-4, with 9 bases that match TRBD1. V lost 6 bases and J lost 0; bases outside the gene matches: 8. CDR3 length: 17 residues. The germline V gene has CDR1 SEHNR and CDR2 FQNEAQ (reference sequence). The CDR3 nucleotides are TGTGCCAGCAGAACAGGGGGCCAAGTTGCAACTAATGAAAAACTGTTTTTT. Translating it yields CASRTGGQVATNEKLFF.

A single count supports this clone. This chain uses TRBV20-1 with TRBJ1-2, with 7 bases aligning to TRBD1. Germline CDR1 and CDR2: DFQATT and SNEGSKA (reference sequence). CDR3 length: 11 residues. V was clipped by 3 bases and J by 12 bases; unmatched bases: 7. Here the CDR3 reads CSASLTGAHTF. The CDR3, as DNA: TGCAGTGCTAGCTTAACAGGGGCGCACACCTTC.

The V gene is TRBV30, the J gene TRBJ2-1, with a weak D call TRBD1 (5 bases). The CDR3 loop spans 11 amino acids. V shed 0 bases and J shed 12 bases, with 9 bases lying between them. CDR1 is GTSNPN and CDR2 is SVGIG in the germline V gene (reference sequence). As DNA, the CDR3 is TGTGCCTGGAGTGTAAAGGGGCTGCAGTTCTTC. Translating gives CAWSVKGLQFF.

V is TRBV29-1 and J is TRBJ1-1, with D possibly TRBD1 on 5 matching bases. V was clipped by 7 bases and J by 5 bases, with 14 bases between them. Germline V lookup: CDR1 SQVTM, CDR2 ANQGSEA. The CDR3 contains 12 residues. The CDR3 loop is CSADSGGTEAFF. The CDR3 DNA reads as TGCAGCGCAGACAGCGGGGGGACTGAAGCTTTCTTT.

The chain couples TRBV15 to TRBJ1-5; 7 bases map to TRBD1. Unmatched junction bases numbered 10, after V lost 0 bases and J lost 5 bases. The germline gives CDR1 LNHNV, CDR2 YYDKDF (reference sequence). The CDR3 contains 17 residues. The CDR3 sequence is CATSREGSITGDQPQHF. In DNA form, the CDR3 reads TGTGCCACCAGCAGAGAGGGTTCCATCACAGGGGATCAGCCCCAGCATTTT.

This chain links TRBV6-1 with TRBJ2-5, with 11 nucleotides matching TRBD2. Germline V gene sequence: CDR1 MNHNS, CDR2 SASEGT. The trim removed 4 bases at V and 5 bases at J, leaving 6 bases unmatched. This CDR3 is 15 amino acids long. CDR3 protein: CASSVAGGARETQYF. The DNA of the CDR3 is TGTGCCAGCAGTGTAGCGGGGGGGGCCAGGGAGACCCAGTACTTC.

This rearrangement joins TRBV4-2 to TRBJ1-4; D gene unclear. CDR1 is LGHNA and CDR2 is YNFKEQ in the germline V gene. This CDR3 region has 16 residues. Deletions cut 1 base from V and 4 bases from J, with 13 bases between. Here the CDR3 DNA reads TGTGCCAGCAGCCAAGCGGGGTCGCCGGGTAATGAAAAACTGTTTTTT. This codes for CASSQAGSPGNEKLFF.

This clone has a handful of counts. The chain carries TRBV2 and TRBJ1-4, with a possible D match to TRBD1 (5 bases). V was clipped by 7 bases and J by 10 bases, with 13 bases between them. CDR3 length: 12 amino acids. Per germline, CDR1 SNHLY and CDR2 FYNNEI. CDR3 coding DNA: TGTGCCAGCACCGAAGGGGTGGGAAAACTGTTTTTT. It translates to CASTEGVGKLFF.

V usage is TRBV27 and J usage is TRBJ1-2; 8 nucleotides match TRBD1. Looked up from germline, CDR1 is MNHEY and CDR2 is SMNVEV (reference sequence). Germline trimming cut 3 bases from V and 6 bases from J; bases unmatched to any gene: 3. This CDR3 has 13 residues. CDR3 amino acids: CASSFQGANGYTF. The CDR3 DNA is TGTGCCAGCAGTTTTCAGGGGGCGAATGGCTACACCTTC.

The chain carries TRBV6-4 and TRBJ2-1; 9 nucleotides agree with TRBD2. Germline V gene data show CDR1 as MRHNA and CDR2 as SNTAGT. The CDR3 has 14 amino acids. V trimming: 4 bases; J trimming: 8 bases; junction bases outside the gene matches: 6. CDR3 bases: TGTGCCAGCAGTGCCCGCGGGGGGGCAGATGAGCAGTTCTTC. Amino acids: CASSARGGADEQFF.

This chain connects TRBV7-2 to TRBJ2-2; 9 bases line up with TRBD2. The CDR3 consists of 17 residues. Trimming removed 2 bases from V and 4 bases from J; junction bases left unmatched: 8. Germline V gives CDR1 SGHTA, CDR2 FQGNSA. The CDR3 DNA reads as TGTGCCAGCAGCTTATACGCGACTAGCGGCCCCACCGGGGAGCTGTTTTTT. As protein: CASSLYATSGPTGELFF.

This chain links TRBV7-6 with TRBJ2-7; perhaps TRBD1 as D (7 bases). This CDR3 comprises 15 residues. Germline V gives CDR1 SGHVS, CDR2 FNYEAQ. With 1 base removed from V and 4 bases from J, the gap between germline ends came to 14 bases. This chain's CDR3 is CASSLVGQAGYEQYF. CDR3 nucleotide sequence: TGTGCCAGCAGCTTAGTAGGACAGGCGGGGTACGAGCAGTACTTC.

The CDR3 DNA reads as TGTGCCAGCAGCCAAGTCACGTCTAGCGGGGGGGCGTCCCCCGGGGAGCTGTTTTTT. Protein sequence: CASSQVTSSGGASPGELFF. This chain links TRBV4-2 with TRBJ2-2; 12 bases are shared with TRBD2. Trimming took 1 base from V and 6 from J; bases not matched to a gene: 12. This CDR3 contains 19 residues. Germline V gene data show CDR1 as LGHNA and CDR2 as YNFKEQ.

This CDR3 is CASSLFVPSGLVRYEQYF. For the CDR3, the DNA is TGTGCCAGCAGCTTATTCGTTCCATCCGGACTAGTGCGCTACGAGCAGTACTTC. This chain joins TRBV7-8 and TRBJ2-7; 7 nucleotides line up with TRBD2. The CDR3 has 18 residues. After removal of 2 bases from V and 3 bases from J, the junction contained 16 bases not matched to a gene. The germline gives CDR1 SGHVS, CDR2 FQNEAQ.

This clone was seen only once. The chain employs TRBV11-2 and TRBJ2-5; 12 positions agree with TRBD2. Trimming took 5 bases from V and 2 from J; bases not matched to a gene: 6. Germline V lookup: CDR1 SGHAT, CDR2 FQNNGV. The CDR3 contains 16 residues. Here the CDR3 reads CASSRLGTSGQETQYF. DNA for the CDR3: TGTGCCAGCAGCCGACTCGGGACTAGCGGGCAAGAGACCCAGTACTTC.

V usage is TRBV5-1 and J usage is TRBJ2-1; TRBD1 agrees at 7 bases. V gave up 0 bases and J gave up 1 base; unmatched junction bases: 4. The CDR3 length is 16 residues. The germline CDR1 and CDR2 sequences are SGHRS and YFSETQ. The CDR3 coding sequence is TGCGCCAGCAGCTTGGAAGAGGGGGCGTCCTACAATGAGCAGTTCTTC. Translated, it gives CASSLEEGASYNEQFF.

The J gene is TRBJ2-7, the V gene TRBV5-1; D gene uncertain. CDR3 length: 15 residues. V lost 0 bases, J lost 0 bases, and 10 bases lay in between. Germline V lookup: CDR1 SGHRS, CDR2 YFSETQ. CDR3 residues: CASSLEGRLSYEQYF. DNA of the CDR3: TGCGCCAGCAGCTTGGAAGGCCGACTCTCCTACGAGCAGTACTTC.

The rearrangement links TRBV10-1 to TRBJ2-5; 10 bases line up with TRBD2. V shed 0 bases, J shed 1 base, and the junction held 2 bases outside the gene matches. This CDR3 region has 16 residues. Per the germline V gene, CDR1 is WNHNN and CDR2 is SYGVQD (reference sequence). CDR3 nucleotide sequence: TGCGCCAGCAGTGAGTCGGCTAGCGGGGGCCAAGAGACCCAGTACTTC. This codes for CASSESASGGQETQYF.

This chain links TRBV27 with TRBJ1-5; D is possibly TRBD1 (6 bases). The CDR3 has 14 residues. Germline CDR1 and CDR2: MNHEY and SMNVEV (reference sequence). V lost 10 bases, J lost 0 bases, and 13 bases lay in between. As DNA, the CDR3 is TGTGCCACCCGGACAGTTAATAGCAATCAGCCCCAGCATTTT. Its protein product is CATRTVNSNQPQHF.

The rearrangement uses TRBV15 and TRBJ2-7, with 10 bases identical to TRBD2. Germline V gene data show CDR1 as LNHNV and CDR2 as YYDKDF (reference sequence). With V trimmed by 0 bases and J by 2 bases, 13 bases remained unmatched. This CDR3 spans 19 amino acids. CDR3 amino acids: CATSRDGIGGSGGAYEQYF. CDR3 bases: TGTGCCACCAGCAGAGATGGCATAGGGGGCAGCGGGGGGGCCTACGAGCAGTACTTC.